The sequence of this T cell receptor beta chain was determined in a study of shared clonotypes between healthy human individuals. Measured with immunoSEQ multiplex PCR; TCRdb has only the in-frame clones, and not every one. The profile shows about 520,000 clones, 90% to 97% of them singletons. Germline lookup yields CDR1 WNHNN and CDR2 SYGVQD (reference sequence). V was clipped by 3 bases and J by 2 bases, with 13 bases between them. The CDR3 totals 16 residues. The chain carries TRBV10-1 and TRBJ2-2; D tentatively reads TRBD1 or TRBD2 (5 bases each). The sample comprised naive CD4+ T cells sorted from blood. This sample's subset: CD45RA+ positively selected. This TCR came from a woman under 40 in good health. The CDR3 nucleotides read TGCGCCAGCAGTGAAGGGCCGGGACGAAACACCGGGGAGCTGTTTTTT. This translates into CASSEGPGRNTGELFF.